This T cell receptor beta chain was sequenced during a study of T cell responses to AZD1222 COVID-19 vaccine. CDR3 length: 15 residues. V lost 1 base, J lost 4 bases, and 11 bases lay in between. The V gene's germline CDR1 is LGHNA and CDR2 YSLEER. Concerning this clone itself: Its specificity is not known.

Notes on the study in general: A rise in Spike-specific TCR breadth and depth followed two AZD1222 doses.

Measured with immunoSEQ multiplex PCR; TCRdb has only the in-frame clones, and not every one. The table has around 140,000 clones, roughly 90% seen once. Samples with a second dose at about 4 or about 12 weeks were pooled together. The chain recombines TRBV4-3 with TRBJ1-3; D not resolved. The sequenced sample was peripheral blood, obtained 28 days after the second AZD1222 dose. The TCR was taken from an adult who received the AZD1222 COVID-19 vaccine. The CDR3 spells CASSQAFSGGNTIYF. CDR3 nucleotide sequence: TGCGCCAGCAGCCAAGCTTTTTCAGGAGGAAACACCATATATTTT.